Each of the 19 T cell receptor beta chains below was sequenced from the same sample in a study of T-cell reconstitution after alpha-beta-depleted transplantation in children. Preparing the TCRbeta library involved the use of unique molecular identifiers. One entry per CDR3 protein, called by TCRdb with MiXCR from the PCR reads. This table holds 90,000 to 100,000 distinct CDR3 sequences, 23% found once. The sequencing here drew on PBMCs, taken before TCRalphabeta/CD19-depleted stem cell transplant. Source of these receptors: a boy between 2 and 15 years old with acute lymphoblastic leukemia, due to receive a stem cell transplant.

The J gene is TRBJ2-1, the V gene TRBV28, with TRBD1 as a possible D gene (6 bases). From germline, CDR1 is MDHEN and CDR2 SYDVKM. The CDR3 covers 13 residues. Trimming removed 10 bases at V and 4 bases at J, with 14 bases between. The CDR3 here is CAITGTPYNEQFF. For the CDR3, the DNA is TGTGCCATCACAGGGACACCTTACAATGAGCAGTTCTTC.

The rearrangement joins TRBV4-3 to TRBJ2-1, with TRBD2 identical over 8 bases. Germline CDR1 is LGHNA and CDR2 is YSLEER. With V trimmed by 1 base and J by 2 bases, 1 base remained unmatched. This CDR3 spans 15 amino acids. The CDR3 here is CASSQGTSPYNEQFF. DNA for the CDR3: TGCGCCAGCAGCCAAGGGACTAGCCCCTACAATGAGCAGTTCTTC.

This clonotype was seen only a few times. The rearrangement links TRBV18 to TRBJ2-1; 7 bases agree with TRBD1. Germline-derived CDR1 and CDR2 are KGHSH and LQKENI. The CDR3 has 16 residues. The ends lost 6 bases at V and 5 bases at J; junction bases unmatched: 13. The CDR3 sequence: CASSHLPTGADNEQFF. Written as DNA, the CDR3 is TGTGCCAGCTCGCACCTGCCCACAGGGGCCGACAATGAGCAGTTCTTC. Using reference TRBV18 and TRBJ2-1 for the parts outside the CDR3, the full variable domain is NAGVMQNPRHLVRRRGQEARLRCSPMKGHSHVYWYRQLPEEGLKFMVYLQKENIIDESGMPKERFSAEFPKEGPSILRIQQVVRGDSAAYFCASSHLPTGADNEQFFGPGTRLTVL.

The chain links TRBV20-1 to TRBJ2-2; 9 bases match TRBD2. Germline V gene sequence: CDR1 DFQATT, CDR2 SNEGSKA (reference sequence). After removal of 4 bases from V and 6 bases from J, the junction contained 12 bases not matched to a gene. This CDR3 region has 16 residues. In DNA form, the CDR3 reads TGCAGTGCTAAGCTAGTAGCGGGAGATGAGCCCGGGGAGCTGTTTTTT. Translation: CSAKLVAGDEPGELFF.

The V gene is TRBV12-3 or TRBV12-4, the J gene TRBJ2-2; D remains ambiguous. The CDR3 extends over 13 amino acids. The ends were cut back, 3 bases at V and 6 bases at J, with 8 bases in the middle. CDR3 sequence reads: CASSLGWSGELFF. Written as DNA, the CDR3 is TGTGCCAGCAGTTTGGGTTGGTCCGGGGAGCTGTTTTTT.

This clonotype was detected only a few times. This chain links TRBV5-1 with TRBJ2-5; D may match TRBD1 or TRBD2 (5 bases each). The germline V and J ends were trimmed by 2 bases and 1 base, with 15 bases remaining between them. This CDR3 is built from 16 residues. The germline V gene encodes CDR1 SGHRS and CDR2 YFSETQ. The CDR3 bases are TGCGCCAGCAGCTTAAGAGGGGACCAAATCCAAGAGACCCAGTACTTC. Protein: CASSLRGDQIQETQYF.

This chain links TRBV19 with TRBJ1-5, with D unresolved. Germline CDR1 and CDR2: LNHDA and SQIVND (reference sequence). Trimming took 9 bases from V and 6 from J, leaving 21 bases between them. CDR3 length: 15 residues. CDR3 region: CASLATGRRGQPQHF. CDR3 nucleotide sequence: TGTGCCAGCCTTGCCACCGGACGGCGGGGTCAGCCCCAGCATTTT. The full variable domain, completed using reference TRBV19 and TRBJ1-5, is DGGITQSPKYLFRKEGQNVTLSCEQNLNHDAMYWYRQDPGQGLRLIYYSQIVNDFQKGDIAEGYSVSREKKESFPLTVTSAQKNPTAFYLCASLATGRRGQPQHFGDGTRLSIL.

The sample holds a few counts of this clonotype. V and J are TRBV4-1 and TRBJ2-1, with 12 positions matching TRBD2. The CDR3 covers 15 residues. The germline V gene has CDR1 MGHRA and CDR2 YSYEKL. Germline trimming cut 4 bases from V and 4 bases from J; bases unmatched to any gene: 2. The CDR3 is CASSPGLAGYNEQFF. CDR3 nucleotides: TGCGCCAGCAGCCCGGGACTAGCGGGTTACAATGAGCAGTTCTTC.

The chain employs TRBV4-3 and TRBJ2-5, with TRBD1 as a possible D gene (7 bases). Trimming cost V 5 bases and J 4 bases, with 17 bases left between them. The CDR3 covers 15 residues. CDR1 LGHNA and CDR2 YSLEER come from the germline V gene. The CDR3 nucleotides read TGCGCCAGCAGCAAGCAGGGGGGTCTACGAGAGACCCAGTACTTC. This encodes CASSKQGGLRETQYF.

A few counts support this clonotype. The CDR3 sequence is CASSYRTSWDQTGADTQYF. The CDR3 region has the DNA TGTGCCAGCAGCTACCGGACTAGCTGGGATCAGACCGGGGCAGATACGCAGTATTTT. The chain couples TRBV11-1 to TRBJ2-3; 8 bases are shared with TRBD2. CDR1 is SGHAT, CDR2 FQDESV, per germline (reference sequence). This CDR3 contains 19 residues. The trim removed 4 bases at V and 4 bases at J, leaving 19 bases unmatched.

The rearrangement links TRBV7-9 to TRBJ1-2; TRBD1 matches 8 bases. CDR1 SEHNR and CDR2 FQNEAQ come from the germline V gene (reference sequence). With V trimmed by 10 bases and J by 2 bases, 6 bases remained unmatched. The CDR3 extends over 13 amino acids. The CDR3 DNA sequence: TGTGCCACTTCAGGGGGCGGAAACTATGGCTACACCTTC. Residues: CATSGGGNYGYTF.

The chain recombines TRBV27 with TRBJ2-1; D possibly matches TRBD1 or TRBD2 (5 bases each). Germline-derived CDR1 and CDR2 are MNHEY and SMNVEV (reference sequence). V lost 5 bases, J lost 5 bases, and 19 bases lay in between. The CDR3 covers 16 residues. CDR3 amino acids: CASSGERGVGHNEQFF. As DNA, the CDR3 is TGTGCCAGCAGTGGGGAAAGGGGAGTTGGGCACAATGAGCAGTTCTTC.

The chain joins TRBV12-3 or TRBV12-4 to TRBJ2-3; maybe TRBD2 (6 bases). The CDR3 totals 13 residues. V dropped 4 bases and J dropped 7 bases, with 12 bases sitting between them. The CDR3: CASSSPGTHTQYF. The CDR3 nucleotides are TGTGCCAGCAGTTCCCCAGGGACTCATACGCAGTATTTT.

This clonotype was seen a handful of times. V usage is TRBV27 and J usage is TRBJ2-1, with 8 bases aligning to TRBD2. Germline assignment: CDR1 MNHEY and CDR2 SMNVEV (reference sequence). V shed 5 bases, J shed 4 bases, and the junction held 13 bases outside the gene matches. The CDR3 contains 17 residues. CDR3 residues: CASSPQTSGRAYNEQFF. CDR3 nucleotides: TGTGCCAGCAGTCCACAGACGAGCGGGAGAGCGTACAATGAGCAGTTCTTC.

The chain joins TRBV28 to TRBJ1-2; TRBD1 is a possible D gene (6 bases). The CDR3 spans 13 residues. The germline V gene encodes CDR1 MDHEN and CDR2 SYDVKM. Trimming took 8 bases from V and 5 from J, leaving 15 bases between them. DNA of the CDR3: TGTGCCAGCGAGGTTAAAGGGGGATATGGCTACACCTTC. As protein: CASEVKGGYGYTF.

V usage is TRBV5-1 and J usage is TRBJ2-4; 10 bases map to TRBD2. CDR3 length: 20 amino acids. J lost 0 bases, V lost 1 base, and 13 bases had no gene match. Germline V gene data show CDR1 as SGHRS and CDR2 as YFSETQ. CDR3 DNA sequence: TGCGCCAGCAGCTTGAATGGACTAGCGGTCGGGGGGCCAGCCAAAAACATTCAGTACTTC. Translating gives CASSLNGLAVGGPAKNIQYF.

The genes are TRBV29-1 and TRBJ2-4, with unresolved D. CDR3 size: 13 residues. CDR1 and CDR2 from the germline V gene are SQVTM and ANQGSEA. The ends were cut back, 1 base at V and 7 bases at J, with 11 bases in the middle. CDR3 bases: TGCAGCGTTGAAGGGTCAGGACCCAACATTCAGTACTTC. Translation: CSVEGSGPNIQYF.

A few counts support this clonotype. This chain joins TRBV5-1 and TRBJ2-1; D is unresolved. The germline V gene has CDR1 SGHRS and CDR2 YFSETQ. The CDR3 is 14 residues long. Deletions cut 1 base from V and 5 bases from J, with 10 bases between. CDR3 nucleotides: TGCGCCAGCAGCTTGTACATAGCAGACAATGAGCAGTTCTTC. Protein: CASSLYIADNEQFF. Together with reference TRBV5-1 and TRBJ2-1, the CDR3 gives the full variable domain: KAGVTQTPRYLIKTRGQQVTLSCSPISGHRSVSWYQQTPGQGLQFLFEYFSETQRNKGNFPGRFSGRQFSNSRSEMNVSTLELGDSALYLCASSLYIADNEQFFGPGTRLTVL.

The chain joins TRBV12-3 or TRBV12-4 to TRBJ2-1; possible D gene TRBD2, 5 bases. V was pared by 3 bases and J by 8 bases, with 14 bases between. This CDR3 spans 14 amino acids. The CDR3 bases are TGTGCCAGCAGTTTGTCCAGACCGGAGGATGAGCAGTTCTTC. Its translation is CASSLSRPEDEQFF.